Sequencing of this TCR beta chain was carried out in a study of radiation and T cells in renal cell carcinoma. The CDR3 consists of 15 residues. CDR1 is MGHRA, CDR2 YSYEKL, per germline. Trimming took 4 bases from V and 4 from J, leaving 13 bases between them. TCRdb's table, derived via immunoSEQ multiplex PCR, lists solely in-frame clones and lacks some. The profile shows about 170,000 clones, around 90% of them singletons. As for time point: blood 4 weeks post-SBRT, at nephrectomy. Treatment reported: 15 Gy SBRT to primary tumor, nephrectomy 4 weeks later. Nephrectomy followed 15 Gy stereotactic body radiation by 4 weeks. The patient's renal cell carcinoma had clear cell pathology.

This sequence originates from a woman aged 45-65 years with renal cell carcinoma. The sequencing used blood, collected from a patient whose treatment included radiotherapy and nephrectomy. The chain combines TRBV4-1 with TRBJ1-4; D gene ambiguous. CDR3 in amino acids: CASSLIPGSNEKLFF. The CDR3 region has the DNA TGCGCCAGCAGCCTAATCCCCGGGAGTAATGAAAAACTGTTTTTT.